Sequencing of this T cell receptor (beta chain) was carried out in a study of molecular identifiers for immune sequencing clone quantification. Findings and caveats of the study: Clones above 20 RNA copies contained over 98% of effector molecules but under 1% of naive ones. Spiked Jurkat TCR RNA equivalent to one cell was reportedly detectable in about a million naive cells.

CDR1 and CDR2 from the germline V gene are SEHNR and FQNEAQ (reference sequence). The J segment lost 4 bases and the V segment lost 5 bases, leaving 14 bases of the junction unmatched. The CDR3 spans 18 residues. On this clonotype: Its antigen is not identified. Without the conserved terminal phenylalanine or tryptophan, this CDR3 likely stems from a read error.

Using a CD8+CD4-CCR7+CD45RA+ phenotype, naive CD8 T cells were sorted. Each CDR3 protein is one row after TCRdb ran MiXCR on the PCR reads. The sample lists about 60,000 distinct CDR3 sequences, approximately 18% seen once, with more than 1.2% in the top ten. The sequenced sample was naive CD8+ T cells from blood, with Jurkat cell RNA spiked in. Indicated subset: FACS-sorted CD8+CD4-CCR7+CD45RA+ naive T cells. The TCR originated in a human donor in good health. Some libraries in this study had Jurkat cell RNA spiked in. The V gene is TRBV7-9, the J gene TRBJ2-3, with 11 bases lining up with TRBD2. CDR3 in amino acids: CASSDTSGGNPNPDTQYL. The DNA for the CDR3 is TGTGCCAGCAGCGATACTAGCGGGGGTAACCCAAATCCAGATACGCAGTATCTT.